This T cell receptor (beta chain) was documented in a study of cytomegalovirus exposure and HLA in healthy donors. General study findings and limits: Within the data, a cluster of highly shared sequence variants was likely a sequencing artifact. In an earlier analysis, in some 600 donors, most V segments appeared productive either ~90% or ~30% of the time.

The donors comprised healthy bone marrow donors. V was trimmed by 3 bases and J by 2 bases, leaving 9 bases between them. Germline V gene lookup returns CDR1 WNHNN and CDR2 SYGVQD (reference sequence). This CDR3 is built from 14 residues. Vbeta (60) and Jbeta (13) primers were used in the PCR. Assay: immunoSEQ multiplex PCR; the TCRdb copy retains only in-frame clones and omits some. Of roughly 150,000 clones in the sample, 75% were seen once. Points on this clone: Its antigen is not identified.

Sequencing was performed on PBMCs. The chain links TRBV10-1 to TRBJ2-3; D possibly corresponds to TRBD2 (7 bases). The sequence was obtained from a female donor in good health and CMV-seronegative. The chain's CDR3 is CASSDGGPTDTQYF. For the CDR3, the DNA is TGCGCCAGCAGTGACGGGGGGCCCACAGATACGCAGTATTTT.